This T cell receptor (beta chain) is drawn from a study of shared clonotypes between healthy human individuals. Method: immunoSEQ multiplex PCR; TCRdb's copy keeps in-frame clones and lacks some. This repertoire shows about 2.4 million clones, approximately 93% found once; its top ten account for around 0.37%. This CDR3 is 16 amino acids long. Losses at the gene ends were 4 bases for V and 4 bases for J; bases not matched to a gene: 7. Per the germline V gene, CDR1 is SGHRS and CDR2 is YFSETQ. The rearrangement joins TRBV5-1 to TRBJ2-3; 12 bases are a match to TRBD2. Sequencing used naive CD4+ T cells from PBMCs. The subset is: CD45RA+ positively selected. This TCR came from a man aged 18 to 35 in good health. Some clones in this sample may be carry-over from other donors' samples. CDR3 protein: CASSLATSGSPDTQYF. The CDR3 DNA is TGCGCCAGCAGCCTGGCGACTAGCGGGAGCCCAGATACGCAGTATTTT.